This T cell receptor (beta chain) was identified during a study of CD8 T cells in Susac syndrome. 0.5 to 1 ug RNA was reverse transcribed with random hexamers. Amplification of TCR beta CDR3 was carried out by immunoSEQ multiplex PCR, which covered 54 Vbeta and 13 Jbeta segments. MiXCR was run by TCRdb on the immunoSEQ multiplex PCR reads, yielding one entry per CDR3 protein. This table holds 250,000 to 350,000 distinct CDR3 sequences, more than 75% found once. Sequencing of TCR beta was performed on blood CD8+ and CD4+ T cells. The sequencing sample was made of CD8+ T cells from PBMCs. This sequence was found in a human donor with multiple sclerosis.

In nucleotides, the CDR3 is TGTGCCAGCAGCGTAAGTCGAAGTAGCGACCACCCCAATGAGCAGTTCTTC. Protein product: CASSVSRSSDHPNEQFF. V usage is TRBV9 and J usage is TRBJ2-1, with D possibly being TRBD2 (5 bases). Trimming removed 1 base at V and 6 bases at J, with 20 bases between. Germline CDR1 is SGDLS and CDR2 is YYNGEE. This CDR3 spans 17 amino acids.